This T cell receptor (beta chain) is from a study of blood T cell repertoires in COVID-19. Across the study: Acute-phase and convalescent COVID-19 samples originated in the United States, Italy and Spain. The cDNA or gDNA used as material had been derived from T cells, B-cell-depleted T cells, or PBMCs.

The CDR3 loop spans 16 amino acids. Deletions cut 1 base from V and 5 bases from J, with 17 bases between. Germline CDR1 is SGHNT and CDR2 is YYREEE (reference sequence). Methods used by the authors: Reference gene primer amplification gave estimated nucleated cell counts. The table came from immunoSEQ multiplex PCR; TCRdb's copy has only in-frame clones and leaves some out. V and J calls and clone size are those listed in that table; D and trimming were worked out from the DNA. The sample lists under 200,000 clones; roughly 80% were seen once. The clonotype originates from a woman in her sixties or seventies who had recovered from COVID-19. The chain recombines TRBV5-4 with TRBJ2-3; D might be TRBD2 (6 bases). The sequencing input was PBMCs or T cells enriched from blood (not recorded which). The CDR3 nucleotides read TGTGCCAGCAGCTTGAAGGCGGGGCCTCAGGGAGATACGCAGTATTTT. The encoded protein is CASSLKAGPQGDTQYF.